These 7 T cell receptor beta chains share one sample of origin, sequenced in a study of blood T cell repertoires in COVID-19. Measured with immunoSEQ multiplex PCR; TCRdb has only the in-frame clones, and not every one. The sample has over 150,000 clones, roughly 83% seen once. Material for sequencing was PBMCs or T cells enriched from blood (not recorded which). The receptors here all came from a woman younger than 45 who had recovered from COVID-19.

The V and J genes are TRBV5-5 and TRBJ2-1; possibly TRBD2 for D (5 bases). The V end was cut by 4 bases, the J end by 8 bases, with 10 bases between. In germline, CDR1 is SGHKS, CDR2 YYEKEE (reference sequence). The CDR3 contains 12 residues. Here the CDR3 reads CASSTSGDEQFF. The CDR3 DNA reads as TGTGCCAGCAGCACGAGCGGAGATGAGCAGTTCTTC.

CDR3 in amino acids: CASSLWGQGGMTGELFF. The CDR3 coding sequence is TGTGCCAGCAGTTTATGGGGACAGGGAGGTATGACCGGGGAGCTGTTTTTT. The gene calls are TRBV28 and TRBJ2-2; 9 bases line up with TRBD1. The CDR3 is 17 amino acids. Losses at the gene ends were 0 bases for V and 5 bases for J; bases not matched to a gene: 7. Germline V gene data show CDR1 as MDHEN and CDR2 as SYDVKM.

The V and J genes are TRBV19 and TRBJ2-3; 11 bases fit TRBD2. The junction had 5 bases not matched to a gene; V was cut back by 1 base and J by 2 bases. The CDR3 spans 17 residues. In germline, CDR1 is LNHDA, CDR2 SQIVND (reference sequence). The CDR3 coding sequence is TGTGCCAGTAGTATAGGGCTAGCGGGGGGAACCACAGATACGCAGTATTTT. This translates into CASSIGLAGGTTDTQYF.

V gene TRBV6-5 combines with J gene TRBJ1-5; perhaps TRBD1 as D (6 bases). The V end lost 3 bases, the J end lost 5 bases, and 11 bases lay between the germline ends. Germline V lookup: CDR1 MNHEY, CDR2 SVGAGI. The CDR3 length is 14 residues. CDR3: CASSYTAGDQPQHF. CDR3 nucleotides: TGTGCCAGCAGTTATACCGCAGGGGATCAGCCCCAGCATTTT.

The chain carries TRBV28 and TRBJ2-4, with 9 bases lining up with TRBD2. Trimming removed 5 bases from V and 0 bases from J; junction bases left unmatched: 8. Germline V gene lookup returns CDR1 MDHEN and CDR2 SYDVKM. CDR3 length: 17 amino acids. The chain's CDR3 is CASSRGLAGLAKNIQYF. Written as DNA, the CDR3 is TGTGCCAGCAGTCGGGGGCTAGCGGGGCTAGCCAAAAACATTCAGTACTTC.

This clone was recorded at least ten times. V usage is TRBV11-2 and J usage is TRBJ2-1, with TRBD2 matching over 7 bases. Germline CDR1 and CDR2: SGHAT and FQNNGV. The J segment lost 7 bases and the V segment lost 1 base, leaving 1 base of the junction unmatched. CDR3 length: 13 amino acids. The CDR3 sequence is CASSLVLANEQFF. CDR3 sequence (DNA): TGTGCCAGCAGCTTAGTACTAGCGAATGAGCAGTTCTTC. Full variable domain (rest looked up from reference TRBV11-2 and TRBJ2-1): EAGVAQSPRYKIIEKRQSVAFWCNPISGHATLYWYQQILGQGPKLLIQFQNNGVVDDSQLPKDRFSAERLKGVDSTLKIQPAKLEDSAVYLCASSLVLANEQFFGPGTRLTVL.

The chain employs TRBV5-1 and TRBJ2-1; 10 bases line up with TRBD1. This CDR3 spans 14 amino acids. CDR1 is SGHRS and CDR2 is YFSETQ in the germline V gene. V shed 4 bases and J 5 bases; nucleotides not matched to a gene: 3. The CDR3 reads CASSPDRGDNEQFF. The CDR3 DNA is TGCGCCAGCAGCCCGGACAGGGGGGACAATGAGCAGTTCTTC.